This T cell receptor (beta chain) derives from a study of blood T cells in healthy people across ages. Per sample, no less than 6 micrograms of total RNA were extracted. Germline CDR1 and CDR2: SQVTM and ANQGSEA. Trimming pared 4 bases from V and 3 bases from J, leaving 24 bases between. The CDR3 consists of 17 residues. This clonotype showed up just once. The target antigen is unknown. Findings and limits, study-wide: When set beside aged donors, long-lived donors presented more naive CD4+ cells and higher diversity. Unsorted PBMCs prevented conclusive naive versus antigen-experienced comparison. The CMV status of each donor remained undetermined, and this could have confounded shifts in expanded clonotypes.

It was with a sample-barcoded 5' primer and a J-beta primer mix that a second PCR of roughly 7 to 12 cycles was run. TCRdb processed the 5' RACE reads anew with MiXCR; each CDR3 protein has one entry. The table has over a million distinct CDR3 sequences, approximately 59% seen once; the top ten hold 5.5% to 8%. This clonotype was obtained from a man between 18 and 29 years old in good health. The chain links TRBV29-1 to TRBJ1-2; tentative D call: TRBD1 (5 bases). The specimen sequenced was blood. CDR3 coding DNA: TGCAGCGTTGCCGTCGGCGTTGGGGGTGGGCCTGACTATGGCTACACCTTC. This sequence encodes CSVAVGVGGGPDYGYTF.